A single sample is the source of the 12 T cell receptor beta chains below, sequenced in a study of cytomegalovirus exposure and HLA in healthy donors. The study ran its PCR with 60 Vbeta and 13 Jbeta primers. Using immunoSEQ multiplex PCR, the repertoire was profiled, and TCRdb retains in-frame clones only, with some absent. The sample consists of more than 85,000 clones, 75% of them appearing once. Sequenced material: PBMCs. The receptors shown here come from a male donor in good health and CMV-seropositive.

This clone has only a few counts. The rearrangement uses TRBV5-8 and TRBJ1-1; possibly TRBD1 for D (5 bases). Germline-derived CDR1 and CDR2 are SGHTS and YDEGEE. CDR3 length equals 14 residues. The V gene lost 6 bases and the J gene lost 0 bases, with 12 bases spanning the gap. CDR3 amino acids: CASKRRGLNTEAFF. The CDR3 DNA is TGTGCCAGCAAACGGAGGGGCTTGAACACTGAAGCTTTCTTT.

The V call is TRBV10-1, the J call TRBJ1-1; no clear D gene. V was pared by 5 bases and J by 1 base, with 8 bases between. Germline V gene data show CDR1 as WNHNN and CDR2 as SYGVQD (reference sequence). The CDR3 contains 13 residues. The CDR3 nucleotides read TGCGCCAGCAGTCCCGACTGGAACACTGAAGCTTTCTTT. Encoded protein: CASSPDWNTEAFF.

The chain links TRBV11-3 to TRBJ2-3; TRBD2 aligns across 9 bases. Germline CDR1 reads SGHNT; CDR2 reads YENEEA. The CDR3 runs 18 residues. The V and J ends lost 0 bases and 2 bases, in that order; junction bases with no gene match: 9. The CDR3 DNA reads TGTGCCAGCAGCTTAGATGCGGTAGCGGGGGCCTTCACAGATACGCAGTATTTT. As protein: CASSLDAVAGAFTDTQYF.

V and J are TRBV19 and TRBJ2-2, with 8 bases identical to TRBD2. Per germline, CDR1 LNHDA and CDR2 SQIVND (reference sequence). The V and J ends lost 8 bases and 1 base, in that order; junction bases with no gene match: 3. CDR3 length equals 14 residues. CDR3 nucleotides: TGTGCCAGTCTAGCGGGTGAGAACACCGGGGAGCTGTTTTTT. Translation: CASLAGENTGELFF.

The J gene is TRBJ1-5, the V gene TRBV2; D is possibly TRBD1 (5 bases). Trimming took 8 bases from V and 4 from J, leaving 15 bases between them. The CDR3 is 14 amino acids. Germline-derived CDR1 and CDR2 are SNHLY and FYNNEI. The CDR3 spells CASQQLDINQPQHF. CDR3 sequence (DNA): TGTGCCAGCCAACAGTTGGACATTAATCAGCCCCAGCATTTT.

This clone showed up just once. The chain has TRBV11-2 and TRBJ1-1; 9 bases match TRBD1. The CDR3 covers 17 residues. V gave up 6 bases and J gave up 0 bases; unmatched junction bases: 11. The germline V gene encodes CDR1 SGHAT and CDR2 FQNNGV. The chain's CDR3 is CASRHGQGHRLNTEAFF. The DNA for the CDR3 is TGTGCCAGCAGGCATGGACAGGGGCACCGATTGAACACTGAAGCTTTCTTT. The variable domain in full, completed from reference TRBV11-2 and TRBJ1-1, reads EAGVAQSPRYKIIEKRQSVAFWCNPISGHATLYWYQQILGQGPKLLIQFQNNGVVDDSQLPKDRFSAERLKGVDSTLKIQPAKLEDSAVYLCASRHGQGHRLNTEAFFGQGTRLTVV.

For the CDR3, the DNA is TGCGCCAGCAGCCAAGCAGGGTACTATGAAAAACTGTTTTTT. Its translation is CASSQAGYYEKLFF. This chain joins TRBV4-1 and TRBJ1-4; maybe TRBD1 (5 bases). The germline CDR1 and CDR2 sequences are MGHRA and YSYEKL. CDR3 length: 14 residues. Trimming took 1 base from V and 6 from J, leaving 9 bases between them.

J is TRBJ2-1 and V is TRBV28, with 7 bases lining up with TRBD1. The CDR3 length is 14 residues. J was trimmed by 10 bases and V by 5 bases; bases with no gene match: 11. The germline CDR1 and CDR2 sequences are MDHEN and SYDVKM. In DNA, the CDR3 is TGTGCCAGCAGTCCCGGGACAGACCCCTACGAGCAGTTCTTC. Translated: CASSPGTDPYEQFF.

This clone was observed once. The rearrangement joins TRBV19 to TRBJ1-2, with 11 bases lining up with TRBD1. From germline, CDR1 is LNHDA and CDR2 SQIVND (reference sequence). Trimming at V came to 7 bases and at J to 10 bases, leaving 20 bases not matched to a gene. The CDR3 consists of 17 residues. In nucleotides, the CDR3 is TGTGCCAGTACCCAACCGGGACAGGGGGAGCCAAGGGGGGACTACACCTTC. Protein: CASTQPGQGEPRGDYTF.

The V call is TRBV5-5, the J call TRBJ1-1; TRBD1 matches 9 bases. This CDR3 has 16 amino acids. V lost 2 bases and J lost 4; bases outside the gene matches: 9. Per the germline V gene, CDR1 is SGHKS and CDR2 is YYEKEE (reference sequence). The chain's CDR3 is CASSFPPGQGSTEAFF. CDR3 coding DNA: TGTGCCAGCAGCTTCCCCCCGGGACAGGGAAGCACTGAAGCTTTCTTT.

The chain combines TRBV27 with TRBJ1-4; TRBD1 matches at 7 bases. V gave up 5 bases and J gave up 7 bases; unmatched junction bases: 4. The CDR3 runs 13 residues. Germline-derived CDR1 and CDR2 are MNHEY and SMNVEV (reference sequence). CDR3 in amino acids: CASSRQGGEKLFF. CDR3 DNA sequence: TGTGCCAGCAGTCGACAGGGAGGTGAAAAACTGTTTTTT.

The genes are TRBV2 and TRBJ1-6, with D tentatively TRBD1 (5 bases). This CDR3 is built from 14 residues. Trimming shortened V by 2 bases and J by 7 bases, and 9 bases separated the two germline ends. Germline CDR1 reads SNHLY; CDR2 reads FYNNEI. The CDR3 sequence is CASSEWGRNSPLHF. CDR3 DNA sequence: TGTGCCAGCAGTGAATGGGGGAGGAATTCACCCCTCCACTTT.